The clone carrying this TCR beta chain has a count of ten or more. The target antigen is unknown. There are 12 residues in the CDR3. With 7 bases removed from V and 5 bases from J, the gap between germline ends came to 9 bases. CDR1 is MDHEN and CDR2 is SYDVKM in the germline V gene. These data originate in a study of T cell repertoires in cytomegalovirus infection. TCRdb redid the calling of the reads with MiXCR, one entry per CDR3 protein. The sample yields around 740,000 distinct CDR3 sequences, about a third seen once. Study-wide results and limits: The cumulative frequency of public TCR beta families identified carriers of CMV plus the relevant HLA.

The chain has TRBV28 and TRBJ1-5; no definite D call. The sequenced material came from PBMCs. The sequence was obtained from a human donor in good health (CMV status not recorded). Some clones in this sample may be carry-over from other donors' samples. The CDR3: CASTTADQPQHF. Written as DNA, the CDR3 is TGTGCCAGCACCACAGCGGATCAGCCCCAGCATTTT.